The rows below give T cell receptor beta chains drawn from one sample of a study of T cells after yellow fever vaccination. TCRdb passed the 5' RACE reads through MiXCR, listing each CDR3 protein once. Of some 500,000 distinct CDR3 sequences listed, about 14% are singletons. The specimen comprised PBMCs, sampled on the day of the yellow fever booster vaccination. Receptor source: a man younger than 40 who received the YFV17D yellow fever vaccine. The CDR3 runs from the conserved cysteine through the conserved F or W. Only part of the rows carry a size: once, few, many, or a class if the clone is expanded.

clone_size: few
v_call: TRBV6-5
cdr3_aa: CASRKGVEQFF

clone_size: NA
v_call: TRBV20-1
cdr3_aa: CSATRGSNNQPQHF

clone_size: many
v_call: TRBV7-2
cdr3_aa: CASSPQTRSGNEQFF

clone_size: NA
v_call: TRBV3-1
cdr3_aa: CASSVSPRNNEQFF

clone_size: NA
v_call: TRBV11-2
cdr3_aa: CASSGWTSYEQYF

clone_size: few
v_call: TRBV5-6
cdr3_aa: CASSNRGRDVLNTEAFF

clone_size: NA
v_call: TRBV20-1
cdr3_aa: CSARDRWGLAGGPYEQYF

clone_size: NA
v_call: TRBV15
cdr3_aa: CATSRSQGDYGYTF

clone_size: NA
v_call: TRBV5-1
cdr3_aa: CASSLASSGMAYEQYF

clone_size: few
v_call: TRBV7-2
cdr3_aa: CASNLITGLAVETQYF

clone_size: NA
v_call: TRBV5-1
cdr3_aa: CASSWGHLGAGIEKQFF